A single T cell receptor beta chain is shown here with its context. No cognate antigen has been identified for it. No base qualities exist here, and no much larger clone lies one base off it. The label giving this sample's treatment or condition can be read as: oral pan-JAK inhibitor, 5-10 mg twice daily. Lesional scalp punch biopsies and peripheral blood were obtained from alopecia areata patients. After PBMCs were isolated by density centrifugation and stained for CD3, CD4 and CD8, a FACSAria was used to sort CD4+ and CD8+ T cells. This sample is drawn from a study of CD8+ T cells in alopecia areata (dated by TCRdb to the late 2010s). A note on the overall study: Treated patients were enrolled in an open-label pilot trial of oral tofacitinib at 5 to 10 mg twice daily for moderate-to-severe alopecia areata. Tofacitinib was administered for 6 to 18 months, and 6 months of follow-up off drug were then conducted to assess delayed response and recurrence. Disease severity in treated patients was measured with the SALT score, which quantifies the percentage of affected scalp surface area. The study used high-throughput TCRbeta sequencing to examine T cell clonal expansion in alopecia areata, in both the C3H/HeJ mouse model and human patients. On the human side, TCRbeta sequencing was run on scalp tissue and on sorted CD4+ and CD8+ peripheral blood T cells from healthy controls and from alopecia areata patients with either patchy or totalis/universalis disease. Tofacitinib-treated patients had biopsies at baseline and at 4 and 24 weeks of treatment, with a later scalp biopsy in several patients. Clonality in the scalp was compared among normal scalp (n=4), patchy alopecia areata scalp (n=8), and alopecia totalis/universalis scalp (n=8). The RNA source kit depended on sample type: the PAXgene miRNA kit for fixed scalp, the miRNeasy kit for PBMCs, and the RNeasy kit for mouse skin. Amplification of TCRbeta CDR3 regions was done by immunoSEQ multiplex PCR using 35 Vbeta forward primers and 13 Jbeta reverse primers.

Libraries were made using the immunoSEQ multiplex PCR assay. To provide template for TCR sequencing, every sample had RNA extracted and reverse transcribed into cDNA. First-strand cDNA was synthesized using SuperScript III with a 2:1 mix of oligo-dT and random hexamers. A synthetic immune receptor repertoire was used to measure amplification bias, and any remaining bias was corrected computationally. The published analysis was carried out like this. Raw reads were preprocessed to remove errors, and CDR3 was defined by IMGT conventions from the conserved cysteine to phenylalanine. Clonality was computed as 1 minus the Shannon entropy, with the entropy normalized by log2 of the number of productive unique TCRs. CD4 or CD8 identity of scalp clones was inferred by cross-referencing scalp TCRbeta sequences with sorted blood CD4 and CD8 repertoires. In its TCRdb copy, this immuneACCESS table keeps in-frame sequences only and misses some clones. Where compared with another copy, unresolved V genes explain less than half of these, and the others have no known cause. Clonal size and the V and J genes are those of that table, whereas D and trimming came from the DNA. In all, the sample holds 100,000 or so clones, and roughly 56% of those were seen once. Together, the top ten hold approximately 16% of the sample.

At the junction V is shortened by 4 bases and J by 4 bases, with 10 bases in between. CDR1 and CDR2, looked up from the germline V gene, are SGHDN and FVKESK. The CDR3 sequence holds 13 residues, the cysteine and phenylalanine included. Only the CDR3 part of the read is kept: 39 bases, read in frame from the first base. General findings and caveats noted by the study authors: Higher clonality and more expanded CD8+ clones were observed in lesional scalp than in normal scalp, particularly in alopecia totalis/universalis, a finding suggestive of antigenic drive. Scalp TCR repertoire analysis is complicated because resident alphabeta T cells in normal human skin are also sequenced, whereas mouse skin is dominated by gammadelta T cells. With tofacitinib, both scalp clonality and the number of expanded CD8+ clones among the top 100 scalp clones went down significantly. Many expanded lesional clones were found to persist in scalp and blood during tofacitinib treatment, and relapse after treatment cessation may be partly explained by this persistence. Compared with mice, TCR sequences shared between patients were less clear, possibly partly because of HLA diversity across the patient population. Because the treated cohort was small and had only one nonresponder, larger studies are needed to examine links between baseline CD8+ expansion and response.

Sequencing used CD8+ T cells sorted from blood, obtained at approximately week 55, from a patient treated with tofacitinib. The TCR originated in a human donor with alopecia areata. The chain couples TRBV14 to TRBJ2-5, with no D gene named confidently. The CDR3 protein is CASSRPVGETQYF. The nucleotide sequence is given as TGTGCCAGCAGCCGACCAGTTGGAGAGACCCAGTACTTC.